This TCR beta chain was obtained from a study of T cells in Graves' hyperthyroidism and ophthalmopathy. On the study more broadly: Peripheral blood was drawn at first diagnosis, prior to all treatment. Findings and caveats of the study: Prediction of ophthalmopathy progression came a median roughly 6.6 months pre-onset. By a 13 V-J model, ophthalmopathy was set apart from stable hyperthyroidism.

Authors of the study amplified TCR beta CDR3 regions from RNA transcripts. Primed by the HTBI set, a first-round RT-PCR was run on the TCR CDR3. From the multiplex PCR reads, TCRdb called clonotypes with MiXCR, one entry per CDR3 protein. Of about 590,000 distinct CDR3 sequences in the sample, around 16% are singletons; the top ten hold about 7%. This clonotype was seen only a few times. Its antigen is not known. The sequenced sample was blood. The receptor's source is a woman aged 25-40 years with Graves' hyperthyroidism.

The CDR3 DNA follows: TGCAGTAATACTCTTTCGGGGCACAATGAGCAGTTCTTC. The encoded protein is CSNTLSGHNEQFF. The chain couples TRBV20-1 to TRBJ2-1; D may be TRBD1 or TRBD2 (5 bases each). CDR1 and CDR2 (germline): DFQATT, SNEGSKA (reference sequence). The CDR3 sequence is 13 residues long. Trimming removed 8 bases from V and 5 bases from J, with 16 bases in between.